This T cell receptor beta chain emerged from a study of regulatory T cells in long-lasting Graves disease. Study observations and caveats: Small sample size may have lowered accuracy. TRBV28, TRBJ1-2 and TRBJ2-5 were favored in persistent disease. In persistent patients, shared public clonotypes (more than 2,500) outnumbered those in new patients (around 1,000).

To note about this clonotype: The antigen remains unidentified.

The V end lost 0 bases, the J end lost 3 bases, and 10 bases lay between the germline ends. The germline gives CDR1 SGHDT, CDR2 YYEEEE. This CDR3 spans 14 amino acids. Sample time point: persistent/refractory GD, antithyroid drugs over 5 years with positive TRAb. RNA extracted from PBMCs served as the sequencing template. Both iRepertoire HTBI primers and Arm-PCR of CDR3 regions were used to build the TCR beta libraries. TCRdb fed the multiplex PCR reads into MiXCR, producing one record per CDR3 protein. The sample shows roughly 400,000 distinct CDR3 sequences, 20% to 25% of them seen only once. The chain employs TRBV5-6 and TRBJ2-7, with D perhaps TRBD2 (6 bases). The sample consisted of peripheral blood mononuclear cells (PBMCs), taken when the disease was refractory, from a patient treated with antithyroid drugs. The sequence derives from a female donor with Graves disease. The CDR3 nucleotides read TGTGCCAGCAGCTTGGTTCGGGAGAACTACGAGCAGTACTTC. Its protein is CASSLVRENYEQYF.